The rows below give T cell receptor beta chains drawn from one sample of a study of cytomegalovirus exposure and HLA in healthy donors. Here immunoSEQ multiplex PCR was the method, and the copy in TCRdb shows in-frame clones only, minus some. The sample lists about 150,000 clones; roughly 80% were seen once. Material: PBMCs. The receptors were sampled from a man aged 35-49 years in good health and CMV-seronegative. Both conserved end residues are part of each CDR3. The D gene is left open where the match is weak. Expanded clones get a size class; other rows say once, few or many, or leave the size out.

D: TRBD2
V: TRBV15
size: NA
J: TRBJ2-5
DNA: TGTGCCACCAGCAGCCCCCCTGGGGTTTTTGCGGGAGGGCCCTGGGAGACCCAGTACTTC
CDR3: CATSSPPGVFAGGPWETQYF

D: NA
V: TRBV6-6
size: NA
J: TRBJ2-3
DNA: TGTGCCAGCAGTTACGGTCTAGCCACCGAAGATACGCAGTATTTT
CDR3: CASSYGLATEDTQYF

D: NA
V: TRBV5-1
size: NA
J: TRBJ1-1
DNA: TGCGCCAGCAGTTGGGCAGGGCCTGAAGCTTTCTTT
CDR3: CASSWAGPEAFF

D: NA
V: TRBV5-1
size: NA
J: TRBJ1-3
DNA: TGCGCCAGCAGCCCGGACTCATTTGGAAACACCATATATTTT
CDR3: CASSPDSFGNTIYF

D: NA
V: TRBV5-4
size: NA
J: TRBJ2-7
DNA: TGTGCCAGCAGCCCGGGGACTTACGAGCAGTACTTC
CDR3: CASSPGTYEQYF

D: TRBD2
V: TRBV6-5
size: NA
J: TRBJ2-7
DNA: TGTGCCAGCAGCACCTCGGGACTAACAGTCTACGAGCAGTACTTC
CDR3: CASSTSGLTVYEQYF

D: NA
V: TRBV7-8
size: NA
J: TRBJ1-5
DNA: TGTGCCAGCAGCTTAGCTTCCGCGGCAGGCAATCAGCCCCAGCATTTT
CDR3: CASSLASAAGNQPQHF

D: NA
V: TRBV7-9
size: NA
J: TRBJ2-1
DNA: TGTGCCAGCAGCTTAGGTGACAGTGAGCAGTTCTTC
CDR3: CASSLGDSEQFF

D: NA
V: TRBV13
size: NA
J: TRBJ2-7
DNA: TGTGCCAGCAGCTTAGGGGTTCTACAGGGATTACGGGAGCAGTACTTC
CDR3: CASSLGVLQGLREQYF

D: NA
V: TRBV6-5
size: few
J: TRBJ1-1
DNA: TGTGCCAGCAGTTACGCCGGGTTCGGCACTGAAGCTTTCTTT
CDR3: CASSYAGFGTEAFF

D: TRBD1
V: TRBV25-1
size: few
J: TRBJ1-5
DNA: TGTGCCAGCGCTCCCGGGACAGAATTCTTTAGCAATCAGCCCCAGCATTTT
CDR3: CASAPGTEFFSNQPQHF

D: NA
V: TRBV5-8
size: NA
J: TRBJ2-7
DNA: TGTGCCAGCAGCCACCGGGACATGAGCATAATAGGCGGCGAGCAGTACTTC
CDR3: CASSHRDMSIIGGEQYF

D: NA
V: TRBV11-3
size: NA
J: TRBJ1-6
DNA: TGTGCCAGCAGACCTACAGGGTATAATTCACCCCTCCACTTT
CDR3: CASRPTGYNSPLHF

D: TRBD1
V: TRBV7-8
size: NA
J: TRBJ2-7
DNA: TGTGCCAGCAGAAACCGGGACAGAGTATACGAGCAGTACTTC
CDR3: CASRNRDRVYEQYF

D: TRBD1
V: TRBV5-4
size: few
J: TRBJ1-1
DNA: TGTGCCAGCAGCCCACAGGGGGCTAATCTTGAAGCTTTCTTT
CDR3: CASSPQGANLEAFF

D: NA
V: TRBV2
size: NA
J: TRBJ1-1
DNA: TGTGCCGGACGAAGGGGGTTCGGCGTGAACACTGAAGCTTTCTTT
CDR3: CAGRRGFGVNTEAFF

D: TRBD2
V: TRBV4-1
size: NA
J: TRBJ2-7
DNA: TGCGCCAGCAGCCAAGGGGCGGGAGTCTCCTACGAGCAGTACTTC
CDR3: CASSQGAGVSYEQYF

D: NA
V: TRBV6-6
size: NA
J: TRBJ1-5
DNA: TGTGCCAGCAGCGAGGGCCTTTATAGCAATCAGCCCCAGCATTTT
CDR3: CASSEGLYSNQPQHF

D: TRBD1
V: TRBV29-1
size: NA
J: TRBJ2-7
DNA: TGCAGCGTTTGGGACAGGGGTAGGTACGAGCAGTACTTC
CDR3: CSVWDRGRYEQYF

D: NA
V: TRBV2
size: NA
J: TRBJ2-5
DNA: TGTGCCAGCAGTGCAGGGTCCAAATTGACCCAGTACTTC
CDR3: CASSAGSKLTQYF

D: TRBD1
V: TRBV7-9
size: once
J: TRBJ2-7
DNA: TGTGCCAGCAGTTACCCAGACAGGGGAGACTACGAGCAGTACTTC
CDR3: CASSYPDRGDYEQYF

D: TRBD1
V: TRBV27
size: NA
J: TRBJ2-7
DNA: TGTGCCAGCACGCCTTGGACAGGGGCGACGAGGGAGCAGTACTTC
CDR3: CASTPWTGATREQYF

D: TRBD1
V: TRBV5-1
size: NA
J: TRBJ2-1
DNA: TGCGCCAGCAGCTTGGCTCCGGGACAGGGCGAGGGTGAGCAGTTCTTC
CDR3: CASSLAPGQGEGEQFF

D: NA
V: TRBV6-4
size: NA
J: TRBJ1-1
DNA: TGTGCCAGCAGGGGCCCTGGGAACACTGAAGCTTTCTTT
CDR3: CASRGPGNTEAFF

D: NA
V: TRBV6-4
size: NA
J: TRBJ2-7
DNA: TGTGCCAGCGCGGTGGGGCAGGGTGTCTTC
CDR3: CASAVGQGVF

D: NA
V: TRBV7-2
size: NA
J: TRBJ1-1
DNA: TGTGCCAGCAGCTTAGACACAGGGAGCGCTGAAGCTTTCTTT
CDR3: CASSLDTGSAEAFF

D: NA
V: TRBV5-1
size: NA
J: TRBJ1-1
DNA: TGCGCCAGCAGCTCAGCCGGGGGGGGCGAAGCTTTCTTT
CDR3: CASSSAGGGEAFF

D: TRBD1
V: TRBV6-1
size: NA
J: TRBJ1-2
DNA: TGTGCCAGCAGTGGAACCGGGACAGGGGTCGCTGGCTACACCTTC
CDR3: CASSGTGTGVAGYTF

D: TRBD1
V: TRBV6-5
size: few
J: TRBJ2-3
DNA: TGTGCCAGCAGCTCGGGACAGGGGACAGATACGCAGTATTTT
CDR3: CASSSGQGTDTQYF

D: TRBD1
V: TRBV5-1
size: NA
J: TRBJ2-7
DNA: TGCGCCAGCAGCTTGGGGGACAGAGACTCCTACGAGCAGTACTTC
CDR3: CASSLGDRDSYEQYF

D: NA
V: TRBV30
size: NA
J: TRBJ1-5
DNA: TGTGCCTGGAGTGCCGGGGGGCAGCCCCAGCATTTT
CDR3: CAWSAGGQPQHF

D: NA
V: TRBV2
size: NA
J: TRBJ2-7
DNA: TGTGCCAGCAGTCCGAGGGGGGGCCACGAGCAGTACTTC
CDR3: CASSPRGGHEQYF

D: TRBD1
V: TRBV10-3
size: NA
J: TRBJ2-1
DNA: TGTGCCTCCCGGGACAGGGAAGGGAATGAGCAGTTCTTC
CDR3: CASRDREGNEQFF

D: TRBD1
V: TRBV5-8
size: NA
J: TRBJ2-7
DNA: TGTGCCAGCAGCTCGATTCCGGGACAGGGGGAAGAGCAGTACTTC
CDR3: CASSSIPGQGEEQYF

D: TRBD1
V: TRBV28
size: NA
J: TRBJ2-7
DNA: TGTGCCAGCAGAGTTTGGGCAGGGACAGGGGGTCGCGAGCAGTACTTC
CDR3: CASRVWAGTGGREQYF

D: TRBD2
V: TRBV28
size: NA
J: TRBJ2-6
DNA: TGTGCCAGCAGTTTACTTCTAGCGGGAGGGCGGACTGGGGCCAACGTCCTGACTTTC
CDR3: CASSLLLAGGRTGANVLTF

D: NA
V: TRBV2
size: NA
J: TRBJ1-1
DNA: TGTGCCAGCATTAGGGACTCCCAGAGGGAAGCTTTCTTT
CDR3: CASIRDSQREAFF

D: TRBD1
V: TRBV6-1
size: NA
J: TRBJ2-7
DNA: TGTGCCAGCAGTGACAACAGGGGCTCCTACGAGCAGTACTTC
CDR3: CASSDNRGSYEQYF

D: TRBD1
V: TRBV6-4
size: NA
J: TRBJ2-2
DNA: TGTGCCAGCAGTACCGGGACAGCGAACACCGGGGAGCTGTTTTTT
CDR3: CASSTGTANTGELFF

D: TRBD1
V: TRBV9
size: once
J: TRBJ2-3
DNA: TGTGCCAGCAGCGAGGGGACAGCCTCAATCACAGATACGCAGTATTTT
CDR3: CASSEGTASITDTQYF

D: NA
V: TRBV27
size: NA
J: TRBJ2-1
DNA: TGTGCCAGCAGTTTAATATCCAGCTCCTACAATGAGCAGTTCTTC
CDR3: CASSLISSSYNEQFF

D: NA
V: TRBV7-2
size: NA
J: TRBJ2-5
DNA: TGTGCCAGCAGCCCTGGACTAATTCAAGAGACCCAGTACTTC
CDR3: CASSPGLIQETQYF

D: TRBD1
V: TRBV7-9
size: once
J: TRBJ2-3
DNA: TGTGCCAGCAGCTTAGTACAGGGGGCAGATACGCAGTATTTT
CDR3: CASSLVQGADTQYF

D: TRBD2
V: TRBV4-3
size: NA
J: TRBJ2-1
DNA: TGCGCCAGCAGCCAACTCATTTCGGCGGGGGACGAAGGGGTGAATGAGCAGTTCTTC
CDR3: CASSQLISAGDEGVNEQFF

D: TRBD1
V: TRBV6-1
size: NA
J: TRBJ2-7
DNA: TGTGCCAGCAGCCTGGACAGGGCGGCCGAGCAGTACTTC
CDR3: CASSLDRAAEQYF

D: NA
V: TRBV5-1
size: large
J: TRBJ1-4
DNA: TGCGCCAGCAGCTTGGCCAGGGTCAGTGGTGAAAAACTGTTTTTT
CDR3: CASSLARVSGEKLFF

D: TRBD1
V: TRBV7-8
size: NA
J: TRBJ1-2
DNA: TGTGCCAGCAGCGCCCGGACAGGGAATGGCTACACCTTC
CDR3: CASSARTGNGYTF

D: TRBD1
V: TRBV10-3
size: NA
J: TRBJ1-1
DNA: TGTGCCGTTACAGGGGAAAACATGAACACTGAAGCTTTCTTT
CDR3: CAVTGENMNTEAFF

D: TRBD1
V: TRBV5-6
size: NA
J: TRBJ2-5
DNA: TGTGCCAGCAGCTTGGAGGGACAGGGGGCAGAGACCCAGTACTTC
CDR3: CASSLEGQGAETQYF

D: TRBD1
V: TRBV2
size: few
J: TRBJ1-5
DNA: TGTGCCAGCAGCATAGGGGGCGCGAAGGGCCAGCCCCAGCATTTT
CDR3: CASSIGGAKGQPQHF